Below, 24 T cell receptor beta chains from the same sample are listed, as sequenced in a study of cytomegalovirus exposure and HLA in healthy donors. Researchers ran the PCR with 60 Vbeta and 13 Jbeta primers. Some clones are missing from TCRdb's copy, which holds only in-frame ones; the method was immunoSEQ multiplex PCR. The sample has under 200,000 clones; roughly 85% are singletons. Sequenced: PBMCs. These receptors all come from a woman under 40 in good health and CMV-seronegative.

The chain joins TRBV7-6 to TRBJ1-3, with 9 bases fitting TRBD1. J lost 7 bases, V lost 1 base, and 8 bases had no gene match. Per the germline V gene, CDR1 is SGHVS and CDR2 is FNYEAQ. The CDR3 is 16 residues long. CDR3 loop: CASSLETGGVLNTIYF. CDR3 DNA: TGTGCCAGCAGCTTAGAAACAGGGGGCGTTTTGAACACCATATATTTT.

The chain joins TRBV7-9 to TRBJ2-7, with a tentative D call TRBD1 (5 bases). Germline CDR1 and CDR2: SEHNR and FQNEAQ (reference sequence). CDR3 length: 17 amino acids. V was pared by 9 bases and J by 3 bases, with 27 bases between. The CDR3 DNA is TGTGCCAGTAGACCTAAACCGCTCGCAGGGCCCAACTACGAGCAGTACTTC. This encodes CASRPKPLAGPNYEQYF.

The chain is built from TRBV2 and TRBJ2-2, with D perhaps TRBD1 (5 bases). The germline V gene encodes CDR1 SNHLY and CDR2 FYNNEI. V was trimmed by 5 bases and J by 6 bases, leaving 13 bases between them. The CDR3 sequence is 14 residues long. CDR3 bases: TGTGCCAGCAGTTTGATGCAGGGCCCCGGGGAGCTGTTTTTT. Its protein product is CASSLMQGPGELFF.

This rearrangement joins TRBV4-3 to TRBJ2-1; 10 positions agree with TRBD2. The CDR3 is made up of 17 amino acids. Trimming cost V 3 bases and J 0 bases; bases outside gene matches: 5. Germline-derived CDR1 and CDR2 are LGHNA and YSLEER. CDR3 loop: CASSQIAGGSSYNEQFF. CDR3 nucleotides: TGCGCCAGCAGCCAGATAGCGGGGGGTTCCTCCTACAATGAGCAGTTCTTC.

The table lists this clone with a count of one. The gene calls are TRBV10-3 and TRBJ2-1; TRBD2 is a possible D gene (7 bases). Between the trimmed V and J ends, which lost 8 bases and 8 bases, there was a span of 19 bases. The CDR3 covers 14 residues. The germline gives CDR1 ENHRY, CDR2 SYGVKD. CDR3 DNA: TGTGCCATCCAGCGTTCCCCGGGGGGCGATGAGCAGTTCTTC. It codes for CAIQRSPGGDEQFF.

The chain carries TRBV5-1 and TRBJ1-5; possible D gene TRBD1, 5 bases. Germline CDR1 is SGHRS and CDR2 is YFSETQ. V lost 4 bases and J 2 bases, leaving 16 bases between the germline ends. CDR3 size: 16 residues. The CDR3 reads CASSLGGGIGNQPQHF. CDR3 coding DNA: TGCGCCAGCAGCCTCGGGGGGGGAATTGGCAATCAGCCCCAGCATTTT.

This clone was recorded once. In DNA form, the CDR3 reads TGTGCCAGCAGTGGGACAGGGGTTAATTCACCCCTCCACTTT. Its translation is CASSGTGVNSPLHF. V gene TRBV25-1 combines with J gene TRBJ1-6, with 9 nucleotides matching TRBD1. The J segment lost 6 bases and the V segment lost 4 bases, leaving 1 base of the junction unmatched. Per the germline V gene, CDR1 is MGHDK and CDR2 is SYGVNS. This CDR3 contains 14 residues.

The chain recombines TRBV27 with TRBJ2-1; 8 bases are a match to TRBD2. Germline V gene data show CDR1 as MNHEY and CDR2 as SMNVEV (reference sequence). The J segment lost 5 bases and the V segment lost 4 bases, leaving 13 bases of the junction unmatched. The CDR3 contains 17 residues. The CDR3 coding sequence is TGTGCCAGCAGTTCCGATCAGAGCGGGAGAAGGAACAATGAGCAGTTCTTC. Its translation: CASSSDQSGRRNNEQFF.

The CDR3 DNA reads as TGCGCCAGCAGCCCCCCCGGCAGGTACGAGCAGTACTTC. Protein: CASSPPGRYEQYF. The chain joins TRBV4-1 to TRBJ2-7; D is ambiguous. Deletions cut 4 bases from V and 4 bases from J, with 11 bases between. The CDR3 length is 13 residues. From germline, CDR1 is MGHRA and CDR2 YSYEKL.

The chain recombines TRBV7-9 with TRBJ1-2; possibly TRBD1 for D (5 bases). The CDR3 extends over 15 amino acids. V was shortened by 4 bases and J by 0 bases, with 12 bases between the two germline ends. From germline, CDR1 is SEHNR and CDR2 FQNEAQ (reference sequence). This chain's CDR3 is CASSSKTEPNYGYTF. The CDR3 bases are TGTGCCAGCAGCTCTAAGACAGAGCCTAACTATGGCTACACCTTC.

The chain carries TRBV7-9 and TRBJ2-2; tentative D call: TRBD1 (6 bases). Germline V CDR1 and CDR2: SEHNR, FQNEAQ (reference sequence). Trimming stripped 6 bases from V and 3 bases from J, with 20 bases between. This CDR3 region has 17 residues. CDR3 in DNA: TGTGCCAGCAGTTTACCAAGAGGGCAGGGGTACACCGGGGAGCTGTTTTTT. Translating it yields CASSLPRGQGYTGELFF.

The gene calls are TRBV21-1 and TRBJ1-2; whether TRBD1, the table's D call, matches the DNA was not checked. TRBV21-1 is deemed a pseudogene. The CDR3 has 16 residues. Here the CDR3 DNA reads TGTGCCAGCAGCAAAGTTGCGGGACAGGGTTTAGGTGGCTACACCTTC. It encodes CASSKVAGQGLGGYTF.

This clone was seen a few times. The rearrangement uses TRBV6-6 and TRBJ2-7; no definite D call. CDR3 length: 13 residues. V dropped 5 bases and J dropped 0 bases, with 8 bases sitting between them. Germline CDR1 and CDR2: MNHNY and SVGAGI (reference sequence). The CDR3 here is CASSATRSYEQYF. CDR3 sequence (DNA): TGTGCCAGCAGTGCGACACGCTCCTACGAGCAGTACTTC.

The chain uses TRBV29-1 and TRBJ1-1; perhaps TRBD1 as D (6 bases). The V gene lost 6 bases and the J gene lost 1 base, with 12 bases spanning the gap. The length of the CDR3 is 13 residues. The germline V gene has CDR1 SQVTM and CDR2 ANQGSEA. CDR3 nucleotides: TGCAGCGTAGTTGGACAGCCGAACACTGAAGCTTTCTTT. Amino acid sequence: CSVVGQPNTEAFF.

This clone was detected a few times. The CDR3 protein is CASSLSPRTEAFF. DNA of the CDR3: TGTGCCAGCAGCTTGAGCCCGAGAACTGAAGCTTTCTTT. V and J are TRBV5-6 and TRBJ1-1; D is ambiguous. The CDR3 runs 13 residues. From germline, CDR1 is SGHDT and CDR2 YYEEEE. Trimming removed 1 base from V and 5 bases from J, with 9 bases in between.

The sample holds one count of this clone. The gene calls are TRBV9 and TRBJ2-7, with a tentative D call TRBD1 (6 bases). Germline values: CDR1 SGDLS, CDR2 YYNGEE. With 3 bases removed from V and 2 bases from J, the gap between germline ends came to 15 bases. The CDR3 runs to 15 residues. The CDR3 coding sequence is TGTGCCAGCAGCGGACGGGACAAGGGGGCCTACGAGCAGTACTTC. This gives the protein CASSGRDKGAYEQYF.

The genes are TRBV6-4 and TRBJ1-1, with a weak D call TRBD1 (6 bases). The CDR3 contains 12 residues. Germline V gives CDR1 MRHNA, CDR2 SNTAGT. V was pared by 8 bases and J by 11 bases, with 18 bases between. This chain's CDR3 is CASGGVGGAAFF. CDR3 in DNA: TGTGCCAGCGGCGGGGTCGGGGGGGCGGCTTTCTTT.

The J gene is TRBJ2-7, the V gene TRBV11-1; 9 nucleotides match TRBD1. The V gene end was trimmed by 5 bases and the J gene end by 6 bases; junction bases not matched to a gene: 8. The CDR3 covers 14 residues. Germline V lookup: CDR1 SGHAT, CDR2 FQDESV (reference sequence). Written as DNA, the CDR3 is TGTGCCAGCAGCGTTTACAGGGGGCAGAGCGAGCAGTACTTC. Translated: CASSVYRGQSEQYF.

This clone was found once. The CDR3 reads CASSLSRETQYF. DNA for the CDR3: TGCGCCAGCAGCCTCTCACGGGAGACCCAGTACTTC. The rearrangement links TRBV4-1 to TRBJ2-5; no reliable D call. The V and J ends lost 4 bases and 5 bases respectively, with 8 bases between them. This CDR3 contains 12 residues. Germline V gene sequence: CDR1 MGHRA, CDR2 YSYEKL.

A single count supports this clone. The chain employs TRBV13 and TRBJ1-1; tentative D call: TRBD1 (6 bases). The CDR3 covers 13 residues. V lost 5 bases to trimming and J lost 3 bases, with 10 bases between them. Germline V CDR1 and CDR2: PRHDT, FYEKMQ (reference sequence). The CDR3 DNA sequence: TGTGCCAGCAGCGGGGAGGGGGACACTGAAGCTTTCTTT. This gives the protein CASSGEGDTEAFF.

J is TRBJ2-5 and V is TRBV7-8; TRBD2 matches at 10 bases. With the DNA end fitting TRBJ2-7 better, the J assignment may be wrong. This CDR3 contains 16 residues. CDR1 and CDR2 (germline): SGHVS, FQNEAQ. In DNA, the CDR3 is TGTGCCAGCAGCTCGGTCCAAGCGGGAGGGCCCTACGAGCAGTACTTC. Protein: CASSSVQAGGPYEQYF.

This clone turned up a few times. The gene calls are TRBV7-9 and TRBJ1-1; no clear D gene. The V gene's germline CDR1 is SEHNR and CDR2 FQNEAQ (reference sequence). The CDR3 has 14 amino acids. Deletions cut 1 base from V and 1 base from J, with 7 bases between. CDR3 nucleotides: TGTGCCAGCAGCTTAGTCAGACAGAACACTGAAGCTTTCTTT. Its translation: CASSLVRQNTEAFF.

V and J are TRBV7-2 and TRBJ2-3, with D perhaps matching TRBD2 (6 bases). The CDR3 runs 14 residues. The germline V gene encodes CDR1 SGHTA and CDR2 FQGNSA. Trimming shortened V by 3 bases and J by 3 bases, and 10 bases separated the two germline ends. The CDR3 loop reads CASSFPRGTDTQYF. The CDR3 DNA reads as TGTGCCAGCAGCTTCCCCCGGGGGACAGATACGCAGTATTTT.

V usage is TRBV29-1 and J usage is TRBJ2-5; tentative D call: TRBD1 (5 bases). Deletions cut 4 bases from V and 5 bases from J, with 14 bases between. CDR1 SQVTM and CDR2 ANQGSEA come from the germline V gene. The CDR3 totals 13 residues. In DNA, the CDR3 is TGCAGCGTTGGTAAACGAGACAGTGAGACCCAGTACTTC. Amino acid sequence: CSVGKRDSETQYF.